The sequence of this T cell receptor beta chain was determined in a study of blood T cells in healthy people across ages. Alongside a J-beta primer mix, a sample-barcoded 5' primer served in a second PCR lasting about 7 to 12 cycles. Each CDR3 protein gets one entry after TCRdb re-called the 5' RACE reads with MiXCR. The sample contains around 1,000,000 distinct CDR3 sequences, around 27% of which appear only once. This clonotype was seen a handful of times. Its antigen is unidentified. Study observations and caveats: Unsorted PBMC input precluded a conclusive naive versus antigen-experienced comparison.

This CDR3 has 14 residues. Germline-derived CDR1 and CDR2 are SEHNR and FQNEAQ (reference sequence). This sample also appeared in a second study, on T cells of mothers and their children.

Sequencing input: blood. This clonotype was obtained from a girl aged 2-10 years in good health. The chain recombines TRBV7-9 with TRBJ2-5, with TRBD2 as a possible D gene (5 bases). Gene TRBJ2-1 matches the end of the DNA better, so the J call may be wrong. CDR3 bases: TGTGCCAGCAGCTTAACGGGATTCTACAATGAGCAGTTCTTC. This sequence encodes CASSLTGFYNEQFF.